A single sample gave rise to the 19 T cell receptor beta chains below, sequenced in a study of T cells in Graves' hyperthyroidism and ophthalmopathy. Amplified regions were TCR beta CDR3 sequences from RNA transcripts. An initial round of RT-PCR targeting the TCR CDR3 relied on the HTBI primer set. TCRdb re-derived calls from the multiplex PCR reads in MiXCR, one entry per CDR3 protein. Of hundreds of thousands of distinct CDR3 sequences listed, 13% to 15% are singletons. The sequencing sample was made of blood. All receptors derive from a woman aged 18-29 years with Graves' hyperthyroidism.

The J gene is TRBJ1-5, the V gene TRBV2, with 10 bases that match TRBD1. Germline CDR1 SNHLY, CDR2 FYNNEI. The CDR3 is 14 residues long. Germline trimming cut 4 bases from V and 6 bases from J; bases unmatched to any gene: 3. CDR3 region: CASSGQGAIQPQHF. The DNA of the CDR3 is TGTGCCAGCAGTGGACAGGGGGCTATTCAGCCCCAGCATTTT. Based on the CDR3 plus reference TRBV2 and TRBJ1-5, the full variable domain is EPEVTQTPSHQVTQMGQEVILRCVPISNHLYFYWYRQILGQKVEFLVSFYNNEISEKSEIFDDQFSVERPDGSNFTLKIRSTKLEDSAMYFCASSGQGAIQPQHFGDGTRLSIL.

This chain connects TRBV19 to TRBJ2-2; D is perhaps TRBD1 or TRBD2 (5 bases each). V shed 9 bases and J shed 7 bases, with 15 bases lying between them. This CDR3 has 13 amino acids. CDR1 and CDR2 (germline): LNHDA, SQIVND (reference sequence). The DNA for the CDR3 is TGTGCCAGCAACCGGGACGGTATCGGGGAGCTGTTTTTT. Protein sequence: CASNRDGIGELFF. Variable domain in full (rest from reference TRBV19 and TRBJ2-2): DGGITQSPKYLFRKEGQNVTLSCEQNLNHDAMYWYRQDPGQGLRLIYYSQIVNDFQKGDIAEGYSVSREKKESFPLTVTSAQKNPTAFYLCASNRDGIGELFFGEGSRLTVL.

This clonotype was detected ten times or more. The chain uses TRBV12-3 or TRBV12-4 and TRBJ2-6; no firm D call. The V end was cut by 4 bases, the J end by 0 bases, with 4 bases between. This CDR3 contains 14 residues. The DNA for the CDR3 is TGTGCCAGCAGTTGGGTCTCTGGGGCCAACGTCCTGACTTTC. It codes for CASSWVSGANVLTF.

This clonotype was picked up many times. V usage is TRBV7-8 and J usage is TRBJ1-2; 7 bases align to TRBD1. CDR1 and CDR2 (germline): SGHVS, FQNEAQ. The length of the CDR3 is 14 residues. The V segment lost 5 bases and the J segment 4 bases; nucleotides outside the gene matches: 7. The CDR3 protein is CASSPRTGAYGYTF. CDR3 coding DNA: TGTGCCAGCAGCCCCAGAACAGGGGCCTATGGCTACACCTTC. The entire variable domain, with the rest obtained from reference TRBV7-8 and TRBJ1-2, is as follows: GAGVSQSPRYKVAKRGQDVALRCDPISGHVSLFWYQQALGQGPEFLTYFQNEAQLDKSGLPSDRFFAERPEGSVSTLKIQRTQQEDSAVYLCASSPRTGAYGYTFGSGTRLTVV.

The rearrangement joins TRBV7-2 to TRBJ2-2; 12 nucleotides line up with TRBD2. This CDR3 is built from 16 residues. Trimming removed 1 base from V and 6 bases from J; junction bases left unmatched: 3. In germline, CDR1 is SGHTA, CDR2 FQGNSA. DNA of the CDR3: TGTGCCAGCAGCTTAGACCGACTAGCGGGAGCCGGGGAGCTGTTTTTT. Its protein is CASSLDRLAGAGELFF.

This clonotype was counted ten times or more. The rearrangement links TRBV7-2 to TRBJ1-6, with 8 bases fitting TRBD1. With 5 bases clipped from V and 7 bases from J, the junction kept 7 bases outside the gene matches. The CDR3 spans 15 residues. CDR1 and CDR2 from the germline V gene are SGHTA and FQGNSA. The CDR3 here is CASSNRDRKNSPLHF. In DNA, the CDR3 is TGTGCCAGCAGCAACCGGGACAGGAAAAATTCACCCCTCCACTTT. The variable domain in full, with the rest retrieved from reference TRBV7-2 and TRBJ1-6, is GAGVSQSPSNKVTEKGKDVELRCDPISGHTALYWYRQSLGQGLEFLIYFQGNSAPDKSGLPSDRFSAERTGGSVSTLTIQRTQQEDSAVYLCASSNRDRKNSPLHFGNGTRLTVT.

The CDR3 DNA reads TGTGCCTGGAGTGGGGTGGGAACTTGGAATGAAAAACTGTTTTTT. Translation gives CAWSGVGTWNEKLFF. The chain has TRBV30 and TRBJ1-4; D gene unclear. Germline values: CDR1 GTSNPN, CDR2 SVGIG (reference sequence). The length of the CDR3 is 15 residues. The V gene lost 1 base and the J gene lost 5 bases, with 14 bases spanning the gap.

The J gene is TRBJ2-7, the V gene TRBV11-1; tentative D call: TRBD1 (7 bases). With 5 bases removed from V and 7 bases from J, the gap between germline ends came to 21 bases. The germline V gene encodes CDR1 SGHAT and CDR2 FQDESV (reference sequence). The CDR3 loop spans 15 amino acids. CDR3 coding DNA: TGTGCCAGCAGCGAGCCAGAGACAGGGAGGAGGGAGCAGTACTTC. Translating gives CASSEPETGRREQYF.

This clonotype has more than one count but fewer than ten. J is TRBJ2-3 and V is TRBV19, with D hard to call. CDR1 LNHDA and CDR2 SQIVND come from the germline V gene (reference sequence). The CDR3 is 15 amino acids. V was pared by 2 bases and J by 5 bases, with 14 bases between. Written as DNA, the CDR3 is TGTGCCAGTAGTATATTCCTCGCCGGGTTAGATACGCAGTATTTT. It codes for CASSIFLAGLDTQYF.

There are many counts of this clonotype. The rearrangement uses TRBV7-9 and TRBJ2-5; D gene uncertain. The ends were cut back, 1 base at V and 8 bases at J, with 5 bases in the middle. Looked up from germline, CDR1 is SEHNR and CDR2 is FQNEAQ (reference sequence). This CDR3 spans 11 amino acids. The CDR3 coding sequence is TGTGCCAGCAGCTTAGGGGTTACCCAGTACTTC. As protein: CASSLGVTQYF. Full variable domain (remainder filled in from reference TRBV7-9 and TRBJ2-5): DTGVSQNPRHKITKRGQNVTFRCDPISEHNRLYWYRQTLGQGPEFLTYFQNEAQLEKSRLLSDRFSAERPKGSFSTLEIQRTEQGDSAMYLCASSLGVTQYFGPGTRLLVL.

This clonotype was observed many times. The V and J genes are TRBV2 and TRBJ2-7; 7 nucleotides line up with TRBD1. The CDR3 runs 14 residues. J gave up 4 bases and V 4 bases, and 7 bases lay outside the gene matches. The V gene's germline CDR1 is SNHLY and CDR2 FYNNEI. The CDR3 spells CASSAGQDFYEQYF. The DNA of the CDR3 is TGTGCCAGCAGTGCAGGACAGGATTTTTACGAGCAGTACTTC.

The chain has TRBV2 and TRBJ2-1, with TRBD2 matching 14 bases. V was clipped by 6 bases and J by 5 bases; unmatched bases: 6. CDR3 size: 16 residues. Germline V CDR1 and CDR2: SNHLY, FYNNEI. As DNA, the CDR3 is TGTGCCAGCAGAGAGGGACTAGCGGGAGAAGACAATGAGCAGTTCTTC. Protein product: CASREGLAGEDNEQFF. Complete variable domain (other parts from reference TRBV2 and TRBJ2-1): EPEVTQTPSHQVTQMGQEVILRCVPISNHLYFYWYRQILGQKVEFLVSFYNNEISEKSEIFDDQFSVERPDGSNFTLKIRSTKLEDSAMYFCASREGLAGEDNEQFFGPGTRLTVL.

This clonotype was observed a few times. The chain links TRBV6-1 to TRBJ1-1; D might be TRBD1 (5 bases). Trimming took 6 bases from V and 3 from J, leaving 11 bases between them. Germline V CDR1 and CDR2: MNHNS, SASEGT. The CDR3 totals 13 residues. In DNA, the CDR3 is TGTGCCAGCAGCAGGGCCGGCGACACTGAAGCTTTCTTT. This codes for CASSRAGDTEAFF.

This clonotype was counted ten times or more. The genes are TRBV28 and TRBJ1-2; TRBD1 matches at 7 bases. V gave up 8 bases and J gave up 6 bases; unmatched junction bases: 18. The CDR3 is 16 residues long. CDR1 MDHEN and CDR2 SYDVKM come from the germline V gene. Here the CDR3 reads CASAPEGTGVGHGYTF. CDR3 bases: TGTGCCAGCGCCCCAGAGGGCACAGGGGTAGGTCATGGCTACACCTTC.

Ten or more counts support this clonotype. The V and J genes are TRBV6-5 and TRBJ2-3; 10 nucleotides line up with TRBD1. The germline V gene encodes CDR1 MNHEY and CDR2 SVGAGI. Trimming at V came to 0 bases and at J to 5 bases, leaving 5 bases not matched to a gene. The CDR3 is 16 amino acids. The CDR3 DNA reads as TGTGCCAGCAGTTACTCTGGGACAGGGGTCGGAGATACGCAGTATTTT. This translates into CASSYSGTGVGDTQYF.

This clonotype was seen many times. The V gene is TRBV24-1, the J gene TRBJ1-2; 7 bases map to TRBD1. Germline CDR1 reads KGHDR; CDR2 reads SFDVKD. J lost 2 bases, V lost 3 bases, and 5 bases had no gene match. This CDR3 spans 15 amino acids. Here the CDR3 DNA reads TGTGCCACCAGTGATGCGGACAGGTTCAACTATGGCTACACCTTC. The encoded protein is CATSDADRFNYGYTF.

The rearrangement joins TRBV4-2 to TRBJ1-5; perhaps TRBD1 as D (5 bases). The V end lost 0 bases, the J end lost 3 bases, and 18 bases lay between the germline ends. CDR1 and CDR2 (germline): LGHNA, YNFKEQ. This CDR3 is built from 18 residues. The CDR3 DNA is TGTGCCAGCAGCCAAGATGTGGTGGGACTAGGTCTCAATCAGCCCCAGCATTTT. Its protein product is CASSQDVVGLGLNQPQHF.

In its sample, this clonotype was seen many times. This rearrangement joins TRBV14 to TRBJ2-1; TRBD2 is a possible D gene (5 bases). The CDR3 spans 16 residues. V was trimmed by 4 bases and J by 0 bases, leaving 13 bases between them. Germline V lookup: CDR1 SGHDN, CDR2 FVKESK. CDR3 nucleotides: TGTGCCAGCAGCCCACACGAGCGGCTCTCCTACAATGAGCAGTTCTTC. Translating it yields CASSPHERLSYNEQFF. Drawing the rest from reference TRBV14 and TRBJ2-1, the complete variable domain is EAGVTQFPSHSVIEKGQTVTLRCDPISGHDNLYWYRRVMGKEIKFLLHFVKESKQDESGMPNNRFLAERTGGTYSTLKVQPAELEDSGVYFCASSPHERLSYNEQFFGPGTRLTVL.

The chain carries TRBV7-2 and TRBJ2-2, with TRBD2 as a possible D gene (6 bases). Germline-derived CDR1 and CDR2 are SGHTA and FQGNSA. Between the trimmed V and J ends, which lost 5 bases and 5 bases, there was a span of 15 bases. This CDR3 is built from 15 residues. As DNA, the CDR3 is TGTGCCAGCAGCCCTACCCCGGGGGTGACCGGGGAGCTGTTTTTT. Encoded protein: CASSPTPGVTGELFF.